These 13 T cell receptor beta chains share one sample of origin, sequenced in a study of shared clonotypes between healthy human individuals. The protocol was immunoSEQ multiplex PCR, while the TCRdb copy is restricted to in-frame clones and leaves out a portion. The data hold under 700,000 clones, with roughly 96% observed a single time. CD45RO-negative CD8 cells positively selected for CCR7 made up the naive population, which excluded terminally differentiated effector memory CD45RA+ cells. Sequencing was performed on naive CD8+ T cells sorted from blood. The receptor source for this set is a woman under 40 in good health.

This clone appeared once. The V call is TRBV15, the J call TRBJ2-4; D remains ambiguous. Trimming removed 4 bases from V and 0 bases from J, with 10 bases in between. Germline loops: CDR1 LNHNV, CDR2 YYDKDF (reference sequence). This CDR3 is built from 15 residues. CDR3: CATSIPRGAKNIQYF. Here the CDR3 DNA reads TGTGCCACCAGCATCCCGCGTGGAGCCAAAAACATTCAGTACTTC.

This chain uses TRBV27 with TRBJ2-1, with D perhaps TRBD2 (7 bases). From germline, CDR1 is MNHEY and CDR2 SMNVEV (reference sequence). This CDR3 is 15 amino acids long. Trimming removed 0 bases from V and 3 bases from J, with 9 bases in between. DNA for the CDR3: TGTGCCAGCAGTTTATCAGCGGGACACTACAATGAGCAGTTCTTC. Its protein product is CASSLSAGHYNEQFF.

The chain is built from TRBV7-9 and TRBJ2-7; D remains ambiguous. The CDR3 contains 13 residues. Germline V gene lookup returns CDR1 SEHNR and CDR2 FQNEAQ (reference sequence). V gave up 4 bases and J gave up 3 bases, with 10 bases separating them. CDR3 protein: CASSWSDGYEQYF. The DNA for the CDR3 is TGTGCCAGCAGCTGGAGCGACGGCTACGAGCAGTACTTC.

J is TRBJ2-7 and V is TRBV14, with 9 bases matching TRBD1. Germline CDR1 is SGHDN and CDR2 is FVKESK. With 5 bases clipped from V and 3 bases from J, the junction kept 5 bases outside the gene matches. CDR3 length: 14 amino acids. CDR3 coding DNA: TGTGCCAGCAGCAAACAGGGGGCCGTCTACGAGCAGTACTTC. Encoded protein: CASSKQGAVYEQYF.

The rearrangement links TRBV7-2 to TRBJ2-3; 7 bases fit TRBD2. Per germline, CDR1 SGHTA and CDR2 FQGNSA. The CDR3 runs to 15 residues. Losses at the gene ends were 5 bases for V and 0 bases for J; bases not matched to a gene: 5. Here the CDR3 reads CASSGGLGSTDTQYF. As DNA, the CDR3 is TGTGCCAGCAGCGGTGGACTAGGGAGCACAGATACGCAGTATTTT.

A single count supports this clone. The chain couples TRBV5-1 to TRBJ2-7; 11 bases are a match to TRBD2. The V segment lost 4 bases and the J segment 0 bases; nucleotides outside the gene matches: 6. CDR1 and CDR2 (germline): SGHRS, YFSETQ. CDR3 size: 16 residues. The CDR3 here is CASSAPTSGGSYEQYF. As DNA, the CDR3 is TGCGCCAGCAGCGCACCAACTAGCGGGGGCTCCTACGAGCAGTACTTC.

The rearrangement uses TRBV27 and TRBJ2-7; 10 bases agree with TRBD2. CDR3 length: 18 residues. CDR1 MNHEY and CDR2 SMNVEV come from the germline V gene (reference sequence). V dropped 8 bases and J dropped 3; count of bases not matched to a gene: 19. The CDR3 DNA follows: TGTGCCAGCGGGGCCGGGACTAGCGTATTAGTTGGGAGCTACGAGCAGTACTTC. Its protein is CASGAGTSVLVGSYEQYF.

The chain is built from TRBV4-1 and TRBJ2-5, with D possibly being TRBD2 (6 bases). The V gene lost 0 bases and the J gene lost 6 bases, with 20 bases spanning the gap. Germline V CDR1 and CDR2: MGHRA, YSYEKL. The CDR3 is 17 amino acids. The CDR3 spells CASSQEEGTGEGQTQYF. CDR3 nucleotide sequence: TGCGCCAGCAGCCAAGAGGAGGGGACCGGCGAGGGCCAGACCCAGTACTTC.

The chain joins TRBV27 to TRBJ2-7; D is uncertain. Trimming cost V 6 bases and J 5 bases, with 38 bases left between them. Germline CDR1 MNHEY, CDR2 SMNVEV (reference sequence). This CDR3 region has 21 residues. The CDR3 region has the DNA TGTGCCAGCAGCAATTTCCGAGGAGCAGTGCCCTTTCCCGGACCCCAGGACGAGCAGTACTTC. Its translation is CASSNFRGAVPFPGPQDEQYF.

This chain joins TRBV9 and TRBJ2-3; 9 positions match TRBD2. Trimming took 0 bases from V and 3 from J; bases not matched to a gene: 5. Germline V gene data show CDR1 as SGDLS and CDR2 as YYNGEE. The CDR3 sequence is 16 residues long. As DNA, the CDR3 is TGTGCCAGCAGCGTAGAAGCGGGAGGAAGGACAGATACGCAGTATTTT. It specifies CASSVEAGGRTDTQYF.

The rearrangement links TRBV5-1 to TRBJ2-5; tentatively, D is TRBD1 (5 bases). CDR1 is SGHRS and CDR2 is YFSETQ in the germline V gene. Between the trimmed V and J ends, which lost 4 bases and 2 bases, there was a span of 12 bases. This CDR3 spans 14 amino acids. CDR3 DNA sequence: TGCGCCAGCAGCAGGGGCGGTGGTCAAGAGACCCAGTACTTC. This codes for CASSRGGGQETQYF.

J is TRBJ2-5 and V is TRBV2; 14 bases align to TRBD2. Germline lookup yields CDR1 SNHLY and CDR2 FYNNEI. CDR3 size: 16 residues. With 4 bases clipped from V and 3 bases from J, the junction kept 4 bases outside the gene matches. Here the CDR3 DNA reads TGTGCCAGCAGTGGACTAGCGGGAGGGCTGGAAGAGACCCAGTACTTC. Translating gives CASSGLAGGLEETQYF.

This chain uses TRBV7-9 with TRBJ2-2; D possibly corresponds to TRBD1 (5 bases). The CDR3 is 16 amino acids. CDR1 is SEHNR and CDR2 is FQNEAQ in the germline V gene (reference sequence). V lost 4 bases and J 5 bases, leaving 17 bases between the germline ends. CDR3 loop: CASSSWGTLTTGELFF. As DNA, the CDR3 is TGTGCCAGCAGCTCTTGGGGCACCCTGACAACCGGGGAGCTGTTTTTT.